This T cell receptor beta chain was obtained from a study of cytomegalovirus exposure and HLA in healthy donors (dated by TCRdb to the late 2010s). Background for the entire study: According to a later analysis, one platform produced both the roughly 120 validation repertoires and the roughly 660 repertoires of the first cohort. To predict cytomegalovirus infection status, the study combined high-throughput TCR immunosequencing, statistical association of individual TCRs with disease status, and machine learning. The study aimed to test whether cataloging public T cell receptors could reveal signatures of past pathogen exposure. In addition to the first cohort of 666 subjects, a separate validation cohort of 120 different subjects was used. The study at large found these results: The authors suggested that the approach could potentially be generalized to other disease states and immunological phenotypes. While some public TCRs were present in many individuals, most TCR sequences turned up only very rarely across donors. The classifier was reported to diagnose cytomegalovirus status with high specificity and sensitivity in both the original cohort and the validation cohort. A total of fewer than 200 TCR beta chains were listed by the study as associated with cytomegalovirus. All 110 or so repertoires were used to score co-occurrence in the validation cohort in a later analysis, because that analysis had no HLA typing for the cohort. A later analysis found that TCRs clustered in the first cohort also tended to co-occur in the 95 to 150 validation repertoires, with just under 95% of cluster scores above 0. In vitro tests confirmed that a few of the cytomegalovirus-associated TCR beta chains recognize cytomegalovirus antigens.

A few counts support this clone. The antigen this receptor binds is unknown. No much larger clone is present one base from it, and per-base qualities are unavailable. The donors belonged to the validation cohort of 120 subjects, which was separate from the approximately 660-subject first cohort. From a lookup of the germline V gene, CDR1 and CDR2 are SGHNT and YENEEA. The CDR3, from cysteine to phenylalanine, totals 14 residues. CDR3 DNA is the only sequence kept; it has 42 bases, read in frame from the first base. Ends trimmed: V by 5 bases, J by 6 bases; bases unmatched to a gene: 4. Libraries were prepared through the immunoSEQ multiplex PCR assay. From the authors' description of their analysis: A statistical classification framework was built to diagnose cytomegalovirus status from the catalog of TCR beta chain sequences. The immuneACCESS repertoire file appears here via TCRdb, limited to in-frame rearrangements. These files lack a portion of the clones; in checked studies, under half of the deficit traces to unresolved V genes, and the cause of the others is not known. V, J and clone size derive from that table, while D and trimming were established from the DNA sequence. Across this sample there are about 190,000 clones, with 84% seen only once. The biggest ten clones account for more than 6.5% of the sample.

The clonotype was recovered from a man younger than 35 in good health and CMV-seropositive. The sequencing input was PBMCs. Recombination joined TRBV11-3 with TRBJ2-2, and TRBD2 aligns with 9 junction nucleotides. In nucleotides, the sequence is TGTGCCAGCAGCCCCCGGACTAGCGCCGGGGAGCTGTTTTTT. Translated, it reads CASSPRTSAGELFF.